This is a list of T cell receptor beta chains from one sample in a study of cytomegalovirus exposure and HLA in healthy donors. Libraries were prepared by immunoSEQ multiplex PCR; TCRdb keeps only in-frame clonotypes and omits some of them. The table lists 120,000 or so clones, around 79% of them singletons. The sequenced material came from PBMCs. These receptors all come from a woman aged 18-29 years in good health and CMV-seronegative. The CDR3 runs from the conserved cysteine through the conserved F or W. The D gene is left open where the match is weak. For some rows the clone size is stated as once, few or many, or as a class when expanded; others skip it.

j_call clone_size d_call cdr3_length v_call cdr3_nt cdr3_aa
TRBJ2-5 - TRBD2 17 TRBV18 TGTGCCAGCTCACCACCCGGGGGACTAGCGGGCCAAGAGACCCAGTACTTC CASSPPGGLAGQETQYF
TRBJ2-1 few TRBD2 15 TRBV19 TGTGCCAGTAGTATAGCTAGCGGGAGACCCAATGAGCAGTTCTTC CASSIASGRPNEQFF
TRBJ2-2 once TRBD1 14 TRBV18 TGTGCCAGCTCACAGGGGGCAGGAACCGGGGAGCTGTTTTTT CASSQGAGTGELFF
TRBJ2-2 few - 15 TRBV6-1 TGTGCCAGCATTATAGGACAGCCAAACACCGGGGAGCTGTTTTTT CASIIGQPNTGELFF
TRBJ2-5 few - 12 TRBV18 TGTGCCACCACCACAGGGATGGAGACCCAGTACTTC CATTTGMETQYF
TRBJ2-7 few - 13 TRBV4-2 TGTGCCAGCAGGGGAGGGGGGTTCTACGAGCAGTACTTC CASRGGGFYEQYF
TRBJ2-1 few TRBD1 15 TRBV5-4 TGTGCCAGCAGCTCCCGACAGGGGAGAGGAGATGAGCAGTTCTTC CASSSRQGRGDEQFF
TRBJ1-5 few TRBD1 16 TRBV4-1 TGCGCCAGCAGCCAAAAAGGGGGCGGTGGCAATCAGCCCCAGCATTTT CASSQKGGGGNQPQHF
TRBJ1-1 - TRBD1 14 TRBV19 TGTGCCAGTAGCGGCAGGGGGCAGAACACTGAAGCTTTCTTT CASSGRGQNTEAFF
TRBJ2-7 once - 12 TRBV7-2 TGTGCCAGCAGCTCTCAGTGGTACGAGCAGTACTTC CASSSQWYEQYF
TRBJ1-6 - - 15 TRBV19 TGTGCCAGTAGTATGGAGGCAGGGGTAGACTCACCCCTCCACTTT CASSMEAGVDSPLHF
TRBJ2-7 - TRBD1 15 TRBV7-9 TGTGCCAGCAGCTCCCCGGGACAGGACGCCTACGAGCAGTACTTC CASSSPGQDAYEQYF
TRBJ1-1 - TRBD1 14 TRBV9 TGTGCCAGCAGCGCCAGGGGGCTGGACACTGAAGCTTTCTTT CASSARGLDTEAFF
TRBJ2-1 few TRBD2 16 TRBV5-1 TGCGCCAGCAGCTTGGGTCTCCTAGCGGGAGATGGTGAGCAGTTCTTC CASSLGLLAGDGEQFF
TRBJ1-2 - - 15 TRBV4-1 TGCGCCAGCAGCCAAGATCGGAGGGAAGGCTATGGCTACACCTTC CASSQDRREGYGYTF
TRBJ2-3 - TRBD2 19 TRBV10-3 TGTGCCATCAGTCGGACTAGCGGGAGGGTCCCCTCTTACACAGATACGCAGTATTTT CAISRTSGRVPSYTDTQYF
TRBJ1-2 - - 13 TRBV7-3 TGTGCCAGCAGCCTCGAGGAGGGACCCGTTTACGCCTTC CASSLEEGPVYAF
TRBJ1-5 few - 15 TRBV11-2 TGTGCCAGCACTAGTGGGACACTTAGCAATCAGCCCCAGCATTTT CASTSGTLSNQPQHF
TRBJ2-1 - TRBD2 16 TRBV5-5 TGTGCCAGCAGCTACCCGGGCCTAGCGGGAGGGGATGAGCAGTTCTTC CASSYPGLAGGDEQFF
TRBJ2-3 once TRBD2 16 TRBV10-1 TGCGCCAGCAGTGAGTCGGGACTAGCGGGCCCAGATACGCAGTATTTT CASSESGLAGPDTQYF
TRBJ2-7 - - 13 TRBV7-9 TGTGCCAGCAGAAAACCGGTTCAGGGCGAGCAGTACTTC CASRKPVQGEQYF
TRBJ1-1 - - 17 TRBV29-1 TGCAGCGTTGTGGTAATAGGGGCCAAGCTCATGGACACTGAAGCTTTCTTT CSVVVIGAKLMDTEAFF
TRBJ2-6 - - 15 TRBV2 TGTGCCAGCCTAAGACAGTTCTCTGGGGCCAACGTCCTGACTTTC CASLRQFSGANVLTF
TRBJ1-1 - - 12 TRBV7-8 TGTGCCAGCAGCTTAGGGTGGAGTGAAGCTTTCTTT CASSLGWSEAFF
TRBJ2-7 - - 12 TRBV16 TGTGCCAGCAGCCTAATCTCCTACGAGCAGTACTTC CASSLISYEQYF
TRBJ1-1 few - 14 TRBV19 TGTGCCAGTAGTAGGCAGGGCCCGAACACTGAAGCTTTCTTT CASSRQGPNTEAFF
TRBJ1-2 - TRBD1 17 TRBV7-2 TGTGCCAGCAGCTTACTGGGACAGCGCAGCGGATTGTATGGCTACACCTTC CASSLLGQRSGLYGYTF
TRBJ2-1 few - 17 TRBV18 TGTGCCAGCTCACGCAGTTTACAGGAACTTAATGTCAATGAGCAGTTCTTC CASSRSLQELNVNEQFF
TRBJ2-5 - - 14 TRBV9 TGTGCCAGCAGCGAGCACTCAGGGGTAGAGACCCAGTACTTC CASSEHSGVETQYF
TRBJ2-7 - - 16 TRBV12-2 TGTGCAAGTCGCTTAATGAAGCGGGAGTCCTCCTACGAGCAGTACTTC CASRLMKRESSYEQYF
TRBJ2-7 - TRBD1 14 TRBV5-5 TGTGCCAGCCTGGAGGGACAGGGGGCCTACGAGCAGTACTTC CASLEGQGAYEQYF
TRBJ1-2 - - 13 TRBV19 TGTGCCAGTACGACCTCAGGGCTAAAGGGCTACACCTTC CASTTSGLKGYTF
TRBJ1-1 - - 16 TRBV30 TGTGCCTGGAGCGCGACAAGTGGCCTTATGAACACTGAAGCTTTCTTT CAWSATSGLMNTEAFF
TRBJ2-5 - TRBD2 15 TRBV7-8 TGTGCCAGCAGCTTAGGGGGCGGGGGATCGGTGACCCAGTACTTC CASSLGGGGSVTQYF
TRBJ1-5 - - 15 TRBV9 TGTGCCAGCAGCGTAGGAGGACAGTACAATCAGCCCCAGCATTTT CASSVGGQYNQPQHF
TRBJ2-1 once TRBD1 17 TRBV9 TGTGCCAGCAGCGCAGACCTCACAGGGGCCTCCTACAATGAGCAGTTCTTC CASSADLTGASYNEQFF
TRBJ1-3 - - 14 TRBV7-9 TGTGCCAGCGGCCAGGGCCCCTCTGGAAACACCATATATTTT CASGQGPSGNTIYF